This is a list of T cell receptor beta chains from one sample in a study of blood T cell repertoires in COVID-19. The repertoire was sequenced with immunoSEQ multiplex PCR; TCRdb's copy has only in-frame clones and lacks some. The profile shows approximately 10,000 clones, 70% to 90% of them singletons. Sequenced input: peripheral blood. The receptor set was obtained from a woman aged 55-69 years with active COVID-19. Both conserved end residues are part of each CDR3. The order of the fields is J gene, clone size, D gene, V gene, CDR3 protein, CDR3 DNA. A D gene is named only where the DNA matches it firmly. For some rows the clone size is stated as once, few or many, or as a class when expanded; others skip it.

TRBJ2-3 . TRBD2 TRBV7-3 CASSFGVAGGRDTQYF TGTGCCAGCAGCTTCGGAGTGGCGGGGGGGCGAGATACGCAGTATTTT
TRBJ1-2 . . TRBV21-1 CASSKSTWLGYTF TGTGCCAGCAGCAAGTCCACATGGTTAGGCTACACCTTC
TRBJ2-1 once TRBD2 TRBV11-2 CASSLERSVAGGNNEQFF TGTGCCAGCAGCTTAGAACGTTCCGTAGCGGGAGGGAACAATGAGCAGTTCTTC
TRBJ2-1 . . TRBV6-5 CASSYTGLSYGYEQFF TGTGCCAGCAGTTATACGGGACTCTCATATGGCTATGAGCAGTTCTTC
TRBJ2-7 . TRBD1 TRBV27 CASSYGDRAEQYF TGTGCCAGCAGTTACGGGGACAGGGCCGAGCAGTACTTC
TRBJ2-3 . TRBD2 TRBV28 CASSLAGGLDTQYF TGTGCCAGCAGCCTAGCGGGGGGGCTAGATACGCAGTATTTT
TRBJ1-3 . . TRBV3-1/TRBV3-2 CASSQDPPGSLLPIYF TGTGCCAGCAGCCAAGATCCCCCGGGGTCCCTTCTTCCCATATATTTT
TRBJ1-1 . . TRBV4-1 CASSQGAGRLTEAFF TGCGCCAGCAGCCAGGGGGCCGGACGCCTCACTGAAGCTTTCTTT
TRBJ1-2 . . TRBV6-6 CASTQLTEGDYGYTF TGTGCCAGCACTCAATTGACTGAGGGTGACTATGGCTACACCTTC
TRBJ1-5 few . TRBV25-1 CASSVFAGQPQHF TGTGCCAGCAGTGTATTCGCAGGTCAGCCCCAGCATTTT
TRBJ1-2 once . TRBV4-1 CASSQDGTAFNYGYTF TGCGCCAGCAGCCAAGATGGAACAGCCTTTAACTATGGCTACACCTTC
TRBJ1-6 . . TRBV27 CASSLFIGQTNSPLHF TGTGCCAGCAGTTTATTTATAGGACAGACGAATTCACCCCTCCACTTT
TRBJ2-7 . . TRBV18 CASSRGARDYEQYF TGTGCCAGCTCACGGGGCGCTAGGGATTACGAGCAGTACTTC
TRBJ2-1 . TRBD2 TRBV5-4 CASSLGRTSRNEQFF TGTGCCAGCAGCTTAGGGAGGACTAGCCGTAATGAGCAGTTCTTC
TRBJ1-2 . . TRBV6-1 CASSEVNSFIYGYTF TGTGCCAGCAGTGAAGTAAACAGCTTCATCTATGGCTACACCTTC
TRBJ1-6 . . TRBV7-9 CASSLGDWLPLHF TGTGCCAGCAGCTTAGGGGACTGGCTGCCCCTCCACTTT
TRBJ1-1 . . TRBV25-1 CASSELATASHAFF TGTGCCAGCAGTGAATTAGCAACTGCTTCCCATGCTTTCTTT
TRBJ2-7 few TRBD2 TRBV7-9 CASSSRTSGRTYEQYF TGTGCCAGCAGCTCCCGGACTAGCGGGAGGACCTACGAGCAGTACTTC
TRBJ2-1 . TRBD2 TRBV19 CASSIAAGGNNEQFF TGTGCCAGTAGTATAGCAGCGGGAGGGAACAATGAGCAGTTCTTC
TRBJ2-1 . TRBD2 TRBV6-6 CASLLAGGDNEQFF TGTGCCAGCTTACTAGCGGGAGGGGACAATGAGCAGTTCTTC
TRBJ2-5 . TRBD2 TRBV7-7 CASGPSMSGAKETQYF TGTGCCTCGGGTCCCTCAATGAGCGGGGCCAAAGAGACCCAGTACTTC
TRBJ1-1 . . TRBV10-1 CASSSGRNTEAFF TGCGCCAGCAGCTCCGGGAGGAACACTGAAGCTTTCTTT
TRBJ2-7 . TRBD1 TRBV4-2 CASSQDSGTGRPYEQYF TGTGCCAGCAGCCAAGATTCCGGGACAGGGCGTCCTTACGAGCAGTACTTC
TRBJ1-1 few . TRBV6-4 CASSDAGKMNTEAFF TGTGCCAGCAGTGATGCAGGAAAGATGAACACTGAAGCTTTCTTT
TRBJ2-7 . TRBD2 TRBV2 CASRGLAYEQYF TGTGCCAGCAGGGGACTAGCCTACGAGCAGTACTTC
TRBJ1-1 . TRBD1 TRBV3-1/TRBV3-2 CASSPYGQGAFF TGTGCCAGCAGCCCATATGGACAGGGAGCTTTCTTT
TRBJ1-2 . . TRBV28 CASSLAAGPNYGYTF TGTGCCAGCAGTTTAGCGGCAGGGCCGAACTATGGCTACACCTTC
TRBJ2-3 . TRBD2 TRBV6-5 CASSYGLLAVTDTQYF TGTGCCAGCAGTTACGGGTTACTAGCGGTCACAGATACGCAGTATTTT
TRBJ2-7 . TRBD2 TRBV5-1 CASSFLAGGTPEQYF TGCGCCAGCAGCTTCCTAGCGGGAGGTACTCCCGAGCAGTACTTC
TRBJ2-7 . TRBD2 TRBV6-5 CASSPSGRAGEQYF TGTGCCAGCAGTCCTAGCGGGAGGGCGGGCGAGCAGTACTTC
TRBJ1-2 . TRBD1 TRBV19 CASARDRVTNYGYTF TGTGCCAGTGCCCGGGACAGGGTTACTAACTATGGCTACACCTTC